The rows below give T cell receptor beta chains drawn from one sample of a study of PD-1 blockade in classical Hodgkin lymphoma. Clones were read by immunoSEQ multiplex PCR, and TCRdb kept only the in-frame ones, dropping some. The sample consists of 32,000 or so clones, about 86% of them appearing once. Material: CD4+ T cells from blood, obtained before the fourth cycle of nivolumab. All receptors derive from a human donor with classical Hodgkin lymphoma. CDR3s leave out the opening cysteine and the closing phenylalanine or tryptophan. The order of the fields is CDR3 protein, clone size, V gene. Size is stated for part of the rows, as once, few or many counts, or as a class when the clone is expanded.

ASSDPVPRTQY,-,TRBV2
ASSIGTSRSGELF,-,TRBV28
ASRASGSYEQY,-,TRBV27
ASSPTTGAYEQY,-,TRBV18
ASSLGTVPDTQY,-,TRBV27
ASSTARGIPQH,-,TRBV7-6
ASSSVDGINIQY,once,TRBV6-5
ASSYDPGRYTIY,-,TRBV6-5
ASSLKERY,-,TRBV27
ASSAQSSYEQY,-,TRBV18
ASSEPPSTRYGTGSSYEQY,-,TRBV6-1
ASSPTGSSIDTQY,-,TRBV11-1
ASSSPETTGSYGYT,-,TRBV7-9
SAGTDTQY,-,TRBV20-1
ASSSRVGQVEAF,-,TRBV7-9
ASSSRGNQPQH,-,TRBV7-6
ASSRDNQPQH,-,TRBV18
ASSFWDRNTEAF,-,TRBV28
ASSYPGTWLH,few,TRBV7-9
ASNQPVSSGNTIY,-,TRBV28
ASSAGGTAEAF,-,TRBV7-3
ASSHCFSGNTIY,-,TRBV23-1
AISEFLKGTYEQY,-,TRBV10-3
ASSKRTYQETQY,-,TRBV7-2
ATSRVGNPFTDTQY,-,TRBV15
ATSRSLLETQY,-,TRBV15
ASSPGQSSGANVLT,-,TRBV7-8
ASSRPLEQF,few,TRBV28
ASSSGGRTSGIEQY,-,TRBV5-1
ASSDLRAWNYGYT,-,TRBV6-5
ASSDGQGLGELF,-,TRBV5-1
ASSEDGGNEQF,-,TRBV2
ASRRSGANVLT,-,TRBV9
AWRPPGGAKNIQY,-,TRBV30
ASSFGDSGKKETQY,once,TRBV5-1
ASSPGAGSGNTIY,-,TRBV7-3
ASSIVWQPKNIQY,-,TRBV19
ASTRVLSYNEQF,-,TRBV11-2
ASRGTANTGELF,-,TRBV2
ASSPRGASEYEQY,-,TRBV18
ASTLAGAPTDTQY,-,TRBV5-1
ASSLLRHRDGEQY,-,TRBV5-1
ASSIRGPVEKAF,-,TRBV5-1
ASSQRGKRSLNEQF,-,TRBV16
SVTRGSRLGEQF,-,TRBV29-1
ASRRGLLLREQY,once,TRBV2
AWSVLNEQF,-,TRBV30
ASSEGTGGNQPQH,-,TRBV5-4
AISGGGSHYGYT,-,TRBV10-3
ASSLGPSGTDNTGELF,-,TRBV7-2
ASSQGYDSYNEQF,-,TRBV4-2
ASSPPGQYEKLF,-,TRBV18
ASSFRGVYEKLF,-,TRBV28
ASSRPGQGGFQETQY,-,TRBV28
ASSFSSGQTTNTEAF,-,TRBV7-2